The 15 T cell receptor beta chains given below trace back to one sample, sequenced in a study of T cells after yellow fever vaccination. TCRdb reprocessed the 5' RACE reads via MiXCR and lists one record per CDR3 protein. Among 300,000 or so distinct CDR3 sequences listed, roughly 8.4% were seen once. Sequenced material: PBMCs, taken about 41 days after the first yellow fever vaccination. The receptors originated from a man between 18 and 35 years old who received the YFV17D yellow fever vaccine.

This clonotype was counted between two and nine times. J is TRBJ2-3 and V is TRBV20-1, with D perhaps matching TRBD2 (5 bases). Trimming cost V 0 bases and J 5 bases, with 9 bases left between them. The length of the CDR3 is 13 residues. CDR1 and CDR2 (germline): DFQATT, SNEGSKA (reference sequence). CDR3: CSARDFGGDTQYF. The CDR3 bases are TGCAGTGCTAGAGACTTCGGAGGAGATACGCAGTATTTT.

This chain joins TRBV18 and TRBJ1-3; a possible D gene is TRBD1 (5 bases). The CDR3 extends over 16 amino acids. Germline-derived CDR1 and CDR2 are KGHSH and LQKENI. V was trimmed by 0 bases and J by 0 bases, leaving 9 bases between them. CDR3 sequence reads: CASSPPAGPSGNTIYF. CDR3 in DNA: TGTGCCAGCTCACCACCGGCAGGGCCCTCTGGAAACACCATATATTTT.

This clonotype was detected only a few times. This chain connects TRBV20-1 to TRBJ2-7, with 9 bases matching TRBD2. The CDR3 is 13 amino acids. Germline V gene data show CDR1 as DFQATT and CDR2 as SNEGSKA (reference sequence). V lost 3 bases and J lost 6; bases outside the gene matches: 6. CDR3 sequence: CSASPAGGLEQYF. CDR3 DNA sequence: TGCAGTGCTAGCCCAGCGGGGGGCCTCGAGCAGTACTTC.

This clonotype was seen only a few times. The rearrangement links TRBV29-1 to TRBJ2-1; D remains unclear. The CDR3 totals 13 residues. V lost 4 bases to trimming and J lost 0 bases, with 7 bases between them. In germline, CDR1 is SQVTM, CDR2 ANQGSEA. The CDR3 DNA reads TGCAGCGTTGGGGATAGCTCCTACAATGAGCAGTTCTTC. Its translation is CSVGDSSYNEQFF.

There are a few counts of this clonotype. The chain couples TRBV5-1 to TRBJ1-2; 9 bases map to TRBD1. Per germline, CDR1 SGHRS and CDR2 YFSETQ. CDR3 length: 15 amino acids. The ends lost 0 bases at V and 8 bases at J; junction bases unmatched: 8. DNA of the CDR3: TGCGCCAGCAGCTTGGGGGACAGGGTAATGAGAGGCTACACCTTC. It specifies CASSLGDRVMRGYTF.

This clonotype was counted only a few times. The genes are TRBV5-1 and TRBJ2-3, with D perhaps TRBD2 (6 bases). Trimming cost V 0 bases and J 6 bases, with 11 bases left between them. The CDR3 spans 14 residues. Germline CDR1 reads SGHRS; CDR2 reads YFSETQ. This CDR3 reads CASSLAGGEDTQYF. CDR3 DNA sequence: TGCGCCAGCAGCTTGGCCGGAGGGGAGGATACGCAGTATTTT.

V and J are TRBV12-3 or TRBV12-4 and TRBJ2-7; 7 bases match TRBD1. V was clipped by 2 bases and J by 0 bases; unmatched bases: 7. The CDR3 has 16 residues. CDR3 loop: CASSLSLGQDSYEQYF. As DNA, the CDR3 is TGTGCCAGCAGTTTATCATTAGGACAGGACTCCTACGAGCAGTACTTC.

This clonotype occurred a few times. This sequence joins TRBV11-1 and TRBJ2-1; the D gene is possibly TRBD1 (5 bases). Per germline, CDR1 SGHAT and CDR2 FQDESV (reference sequence). Trimming cost V 4 bases and J 0 bases, with 13 bases left between them. The CDR3 length is 16 residues. The CDR3 here is CASSWGGPSSYNEQFF. CDR3 in DNA: TGTGCCAGCAGCTGGGGCGGCCCGAGCTCCTACAATGAGCAGTTCTTC.

The chain couples TRBV12-3 or TRBV12-4 to TRBJ1-5, with TRBD1 matching 7 bases. With 3 bases clipped from V and 5 bases from J, the junction kept 4 bases outside the gene matches. This CDR3 spans 14 amino acids. For the CDR3, the DNA is TGTGCCAGCAGTTTGAACAGGGGATATCAGCCCCAGCATTTT. It translates to CASSLNRGYQPQHF.

This clonotype was detected many times. V usage is TRBV2 and J usage is TRBJ1-5, with no clear D. The CDR3 consists of 13 residues. V was pared by 5 bases and J by 4 bases, with 9 bases between. CDR1 and CDR2 (germline): SNHLY, FYNNEI. CDR3 region: CASSNGRNQPQHF. DNA for the CDR3: TGTGCCAGCAGTAACGGACGGAATCAGCCCCAGCATTTT. Together with reference TRBV2 and TRBJ1-5, the CDR3 gives the full variable domain: EPEVTQTPSHQVTQMGQEVILRCVPISNHLYFYWYRQILGQKVEFLVSFYNNEISEKSEIFDDQFSVERPDGSNFTLKIRSTKLEDSAMYFCASSNGRNQPQHFGDGTRLSIL.

The chain employs TRBV12-3 or TRBV12-4 and TRBJ2-1, with D tentatively TRBD1 (5 bases). The ends were cut back, 7 bases at V and 2 bases at J, with 15 bases in the middle. The CDR3 runs 15 residues. The CDR3, as DNA: TGTGCCAGCACCCTAGGGGAAAACACCTACAATGAGCAGTTCTTC. Its protein product is CASTLGENTYNEQFF.

The chain combines TRBV7-9 with TRBJ1-4; D is uncertain. The CDR3 covers 17 residues. V was trimmed by 1 base and J by 0 bases, leaving 12 bases between them. CDR1 is SEHNR and CDR2 is FQNEAQ in the germline V gene (reference sequence). The CDR3 bases are TGTGCCAGCAGCTTAGGAGTCTCTTCGGCAACTAATGAAAAACTGTTTTTT. Protein: CASSLGVSSATNEKLFF.

The table lists this clonotype with a few counts. This chain joins TRBV10-3 and TRBJ2-3; D may be TRBD1 (6 bases). The CDR3 runs to 16 residues. Trimming left V 4 bases short and J 4 bases short, with 18 bases between. Germline CDR1 ENHRY, CDR2 SYGVKD. This chain's CDR3 is CAISAKDSQPPDTQYF. CDR3 DNA sequence: TGTGCCATCAGTGCCAAGGACAGCCAACCTCCAGATACGCAGTATTTT.

This clonotype was found a few times. The chain employs TRBV5-4 and TRBJ2-1; unclear D gene. The V end was cut by 4 bases, the J end by 9 bases, with 11 bases between. The CDR3 runs to 12 residues. Germline V gene sequence: CDR1 SGHNT, CDR2 YYREEE (reference sequence). The CDR3 coding sequence is TGTGCCAGCAGCCTCCTATGGGCTGAGCAGTTCTTC. Its protein is CASSLLWAEQFF.

In its sample, this clonotype was seen a few times. The genes are TRBV18 and TRBJ2-5, with D perhaps being TRBD1 or TRBD2 (5 bases each). The CDR3 has 14 amino acids. With 2 bases removed from V and 3 bases from J, the gap between germline ends came to 10 bases. Per germline, CDR1 KGHSH and CDR2 LQKENI. CDR3 protein: CASSPSGAKETQYF. The DNA for the CDR3 is TGTGCCAGCTCACCATCCGGGGCGAAAGAGACCCAGTACTTC. The whole variable domain, filled in from reference TRBV18 and TRBJ2-5, reads NAGVMQNPRHLVRRRGQEARLRCSPMKGHSHVYWYRQLPEEGLKFMVYLQKENIIDESGMPKERFSAEFPKEGPSILRIQQVVRGDSAAYFCASSPSGAKETQYFGPGTRLLVL.